The rows below give T cell receptor beta chains drawn from one sample of a study of pediatric ulcerative colitis. Measured with immunoSEQ multiplex PCR; TCRdb has only the in-frame clones, and not every one. This table has about 37,000 clones, about 75% appearing once. The specimen sequenced was gut tissue. The receptors stem from a boy aged 5-17 years with severe ulcerative colitis. Both conserved end residues are part of each CDR3. Fields, in order: clone size, V gene, J gene, CDR3 length, D gene, CDR3 protein, CDR3 DNA. The D gene is left open where the match is weak. Some rows mark clone size as missing; the rest say once, few, many or name a class of expanded clone.

size: few
V: TRBV7-9
J: TRBJ2-2
length: 17
D: .
CDR3: CASTAPGGQQYTGELFF
DNA: TGTGCCAGCACCGCGCCCGGGGGTCAGCAGTACACCGGGGAGCTGTTTTTT

size: .
V: TRBV29-1
J: TRBJ1-1
length: 15
D: .
CDR3: CSVSSGLRLNTEAFF
DNA: TGCAGCGTCTCTTCGGGACTCCGGTTGAACACTGAAGCTTTCTTT

size: .
V: TRBV5-1
J: TRBJ2-5
length: 15
D: .
CDR3: CASSLAGGAQETQYF
DNA: TGCGCCAGCAGCTTGGCTGGAGGGGCCCAAGAGACCCAGTACTTC

size: .
V: TRBV11-2
J: TRBJ2-5
length: 13
D: .
CDR3: CASSRQNQETQYF
DNA: TGTGCCAGCAGCCGACAGAACCAAGAGACCCAGTACTTC

size: .
V: TRBV4-1
J: TRBJ2-3
length: 14
D: .
CDR3: CASSQDYFTDTQYF
DNA: TGCGCCAGCAGCCAAGATTACTTCACAGATACGCAGTATTTT

size: .
V: TRBV7-9
J: TRBJ1-2
length: 13
D: .
CDR3: CASSLVAPYGYTF
DNA: TGTGCCAGCAGCTTAGTTGCTCCATATGGCTACACCTTC

size: .
V: TRBV6-1
J: TRBJ2-7
length: 15
D: TRBD1
CDR3: CATDTPGTGDYEQYF
DNA: TGTGCCACCGACACCCCCGGGACAGGGGACTACGAGCAGTACTTC

size: .
V: TRBV10-3
J: TRBJ2-6
length: 15
D: .
CDR3: CAISGASSGANVLTF
DNA: TGTGCCATCAGTGGGGCCTCCTCCGGGGCCAACGTCCTGACTTTC

size: .
V: TRBV10-3
J: TRBJ2-7
length: 11
D: .
CDR3: CAGSGGYEQYF
DNA: TGTGCCGGCTCAGGTGGCTACGAGCAGTACTTC